These 10 T cell receptor beta chains were sequenced from one sample in a study of glioma-infiltrating T cells. TCR alpha and beta CDR3 regions were amplified from RNA using iRepertoire nested multiplex PCR. Each CDR3 protein gets one entry after TCRdb re-called the multiplex PCR reads with MiXCR. The sample shows some 3,400 distinct CDR3 sequences, 86% of them seen only once. Material for sequencing was glioma tissue, nonneoplastic brain tissue, or PBMCs (not recorded which). These receptors were taken from a human donor with low-grade glioma or glioblastoma, undergoing nonglioma brain surgery, or in good health (not recorded which).

The sample holds a few counts of this clonotype. The size of this beta chain means little, since it is a stray read in a library made for alpha chains. The chain uses TRBV28 and TRBJ2-3; TRBD1 is a possible D gene (6 bases). Trimming took off 4 bases at V and 3 bases at J, with 11 bases between the two ends. The length of the CDR3 is 14 residues. Germline V gene sequence: CDR1 MDHEN, CDR2 SYDVKM. CDR3 coding DNA: TGTGCCAGCAGTTCGTACAGGGCGACAGATACGCAGTATTTT. The encoded protein is CASSSYRATDTQYF.

Remarks on this clonotype: Because the library targeted alpha chains, this beta chain is an off-target read whose size means little. The chain has TRBV20-1 and TRBJ1-1, with 7 bases aligning to TRBD1. The CDR3 totals 15 residues. Per the germline V gene, CDR1 is DFQATT and CDR2 is SNEGSKA (reference sequence). The junction had 6 bases not matched to a gene; V was cut back by 2 bases and J by 0 bases. CDR3 bases: TGCAGTGCTAGACCGGACAGGCACATGAACACTGAAGCTTTCTTT. This translates into CSARPDRHMNTEAFF.

Comment on this clonotype: A library made for alpha chains picked up this beta chain off target, so its size means little. This chain links TRBV27 with TRBJ2-5; 7 positions match TRBD1. Per germline, CDR1 MNHEY and CDR2 SMNVEV (reference sequence). Trimming took 5 bases from V and 2 from J; bases not matched to a gene: 2. The CDR3 spans 13 residues. As DNA, the CDR3 is TGTGCCAGCAGTGCAGGGGGTCAAGAGACCCAGTACTTC. It translates to CASSAGGQETQYF.

For this clonotype: This beta chain represents an off-target read in a library built for alpha chains; its size is of limited meaning. The chain recombines TRBV25-1 with TRBJ2-3; no firm D call. The CDR3 has 13 amino acids. Trimming shortened V by 4 bases and J by 2 bases, and 7 bases separated the two germline ends. The germline gives CDR1 MGHDK, CDR2 SYGVNS. Here the CDR3 DNA reads TGTGCCAGCAGTGGGCTAATCACAGATACGCAGTATTTT. Residues: CASSGLITDTQYF.

Turning to this clonotype: Being off target in a library aimed at alpha chains, this beta chain has a size of little meaning. The chain combines TRBV6-2 or TRBV6-3 with TRBJ1-2; D possibly corresponds to TRBD1 (6 bases). The CDR3 has 14 residues. The V and J ends lost 0 bases and 4 bases respectively, with 9 bases between them. Germline CDR1 and CDR2: MNHEY and SVGEGT. The CDR3 sequence: CASSYSTQGYGYTF. Written as DNA, the CDR3 is TGTGCCAGCAGTTACTCGACACAGGGCTATGGCTACACCTTC.

This clonotype was seen only once. This beta chain represents an off-target read in a library built for alpha chains; its size is of limited meaning. The V gene is TRBV6-2 or TRBV6-3, the J gene TRBJ1-6; TRBD1 agrees at 7 bases. Germline CDR1 MNHEY, CDR2 SVGEGT. After removal of 2 bases from V and 7 bases from J, the junction contained 8 bases not matched to a gene. CDR3 length: 16 residues. CDR3 sequence: CASSYDRARVNSPLHF. CDR3 sequence (DNA): TGTGCCAGCAGTTACGACAGGGCTCGCGTCAATTCACCCCTCCACTTT.

A remark on this clonotype: Little can be read into the size of this beta chain, an off-target read in a library designed for alpha chains. This chain connects TRBV6-1 to TRBJ2-1, with unresolved D. The germline CDR1 and CDR2 sequences are MNHNS and SASEGT. The ends were cut back, 6 bases at V and 6 bases at J, with 12 bases in the middle. This CDR3 contains 13 residues. This CDR3 is CASSLPPSNEQFF. CDR3 coding DNA: TGTGCCAGCAGCCTGCCCCCCTCCAATGAGCAGTTCTTC.

In its sample, this clonotype was seen a few times. This beta chain slipped into a library made for alpha chains as a stray read, so its size is not meaningful. The chain has TRBV27 and TRBJ1-5; TRBD1 aligns across 9 bases. This CDR3 is 16 amino acids long. The V gene's germline CDR1 is MNHEY and CDR2 SMNVEV (reference sequence). Trimming at V came to 6 bases and at J to 3 bases, leaving 9 bases not matched to a gene. CDR3 nucleotides: TGTGCCAGCAGGGGGACAGGGTTGGGACCCAATCAGCCCCAGCATTTT. It specifies CASRGTGLGPNQPQHF.

On this clonotype itself: This beta chain is off target for a library built for alpha chains, so its abundance means little. The chain employs TRBV7-9 and TRBJ2-7; D unclear. Trimming took 3 bases from V and 6 from J, leaving 12 bases between them. The CDR3 is 13 amino acids. The germline V gene encodes CDR1 SEHNR and CDR2 FQNEAQ (reference sequence). The CDR3 sequence: CASSFFIKREQYF. DNA of the CDR3: TGTGCCAGCAGCTTCTTTATTAAACGCGAGCAGTACTTC.

A word on this clonotype: This beta chain appears as a stray read in a library generated for alpha chains; its size is not informative. J is TRBJ2-1 and V is TRBV3-1; D may match TRBD1 or TRBD2 (5 bases each). Germline V gene lookup returns CDR1 LGHDT and CDR2 YNNKEL (reference sequence). CDR3 size: 16 residues. Trimming shortened V by 0 bases and J by 7 bases, and 16 bases separated the two germline ends. The CDR3 protein is CASSQEPGLAGNEQFF. The CDR3, as DNA: TGTGCCAGCAGCCAAGAACCGGGGCTAGCCGGGAATGAGCAGTTCTTC.